These 30 T cell receptor beta chains came from one sample sequenced in a study of blood T cell repertoires in COVID-19. The protocol was immunoSEQ multiplex PCR, while the TCRdb copy is restricted to in-frame clones and leaves out a portion. The table records around 120,000 clones, 55% to 75% of them present only once. Sequenced material: peripheral blood. These receptors came from a human donor with acute or convalescent COVID-19. The donor label of this sample is uncertain.

This clone came up a few times. J is TRBJ2-2 and V is TRBV5-4; no firm D call. This CDR3 is built from 14 residues. V lost 0 bases, J lost 4 bases, and 7 bases lay in between. CDR1 is SGHNT and CDR2 is YYREEE in the germline V gene (reference sequence). The CDR3 reads CASSLGLSTGELFF. In nucleotides, the CDR3 is TGTGCCAGCAGCTTGGGACTGAGCACCGGGGAGCTGTTTTTT.

This chain links TRBV5-6 with TRBJ1-1; D call uncertain. The V end lost 3 bases, the J end lost 6 bases, and 12 bases lay between the germline ends. This CDR3 has 13 residues. From germline, CDR1 is SGHDT and CDR2 YYEEEE. In nucleotides, the CDR3 is TGTGCCAGCAGCTCTAGAGCCGGGTCTGAAGCTTTCTTT. This gives the protein CASSSRAGSEAFF.

This chain links TRBV27 with TRBJ2-7; 7 nucleotides match TRBD1. The CDR3 has 12 residues. CDR1 and CDR2 (germline): MNHEY, SMNVEV (reference sequence). Trimming removed 8 bases from V and 1 base from J; junction bases left unmatched: 2. CDR3 coding DNA: TGTGCCAGCCCGACAGGGTCCTACGAGCAGTACGTC. Amino acids: CASPTGSYEQYV.

This clone appeared a few times. The genes are TRBV5-5 and TRBJ1-4; 7 bases line up with TRBD1. Germline V CDR1 and CDR2: SGHKS, YYEKEE (reference sequence). The CDR3 is 14 residues long. The trim removed 1 base at V and 7 bases at J, leaving 4 bases unmatched. This CDR3 is CASSLRQGSEKLFF. The CDR3 region has the DNA TGTGCCAGCAGCTTGCGACAGGGTAGTGAAAAACTGTTTTTT.

The chain recombines TRBV19 with TRBJ2-2; TRBD1 agrees at 10 bases. The CDR3 spans 17 residues. CDR1 is LNHDA, CDR2 SQIVND, per germline (reference sequence). After removal of 3 bases from V and 0 bases from J, the junction contained 4 bases not matched to a gene. CDR3 DNA: TGTGCCAGTAGTATGAGGACAGGGGGTGCGAACACCGGGGAGCTGTTTTTT. It yields the protein CASSMRTGGANTGELFF.

The chain joins TRBV7-6 to TRBJ1-1; the D gene is possibly TRBD1 (5 bases). The V end was cut by 3 bases, the J end by 4 bases, with 12 bases between. Germline lookup yields CDR1 SGHVS and CDR2 FNYEAQ. This CDR3 contains 14 residues. The CDR3 DNA reads TGTGCCAGCAGCTTCGGGGGGGAGGTCACTGAAGCTTTCTTT. Amino acids: CASSFGGEVTEAFF.

This clone has just one count. The chain recombines TRBV12-5 with TRBJ2-2; tentatively, D is TRBD2 (6 bases). Looked up from germline, CDR1 is LGHNT and CDR2 is FRNRAP. With 1 base removed from V and 5 bases from J, the gap between germline ends came to 14 bases. The CDR3 is made up of 16 amino acids. Written as DNA, the CDR3 is TGTGCTAGTGGTTTGGGCGTGGGGGGATTTACCGGGGAGCTGTTTTTT. Translated: CASGLGVGGFTGELFF.

The sample holds one count of this clone. The chain uses TRBV28 and TRBJ2-2; D is ambiguous. CDR1 is MDHEN and CDR2 is SYDVKM in the germline V gene. The CDR3 consists of 12 residues. Trimming pared 5 bases from V and 7 bases from J, leaving 8 bases between. CDR3 amino acids: CASSLAVGELFF. In DNA form, the CDR3 reads TGTGCCAGCAGTCTCGCAGTCGGGGAGCTGTTTTTT. Full variable domain (rest looked up from reference TRBV28 and TRBJ2-2): DVKVTQSSRYLVKRTGEKVFLECVQDMDHENMFWYRQDPGLGLRLIYFSYDVKMKEKGDIPEGYSVSREKKERFSLILESASTNQTSMYLCASSLAVGELFFGEGSRLTVL.

The CDR3 DNA reads TGTGCCAGCCCAGGGTGGGGCTGTCGGCCCCAGCATTTT. Its protein is CASPGWGCRPQHF. The chain is built from TRBV21-1 and TRBJ1-5; TRBD1 is the table's D call and was not checked against the DNA. TRBV21-1 is termed a pseudogene. The CDR3 length is 13 residues.

This chain connects TRBV12-3 or TRBV12-4 to TRBJ2-1, with no clear D. The V and J ends lost 7 bases and 7 bases respectively, with 14 bases between them. The CDR3 contains 13 residues. The CDR3 nucleotides are TGTGCCAGCACCTTGCGCCCTGATAATGAGCAGTTCTTC. It yields the protein CASTLRPDNEQFF.

V and J are TRBV5-1 and TRBJ2-7; a weak D match, TRBD1 (6 bases). CDR3 length: 12 residues. Per the germline V gene, CDR1 is SGHRS and CDR2 is YFSETQ. V gave up 4 bases and J gave up 4 bases, with 9 bases separating them. CDR3 protein: CASSITGYEQYF. The CDR3, as DNA: TGCGCCAGCAGCATTACAGGGTACGAGCAGTACTTC.

V is TRBV6-5 and J is TRBJ2-7, with D tentatively TRBD1 (6 bases). V shed 6 bases and J shed 3 bases, with 12 bases lying between them. From germline, CDR1 is MNHEY and CDR2 SVGAGI. The CDR3 is made up of 13 amino acids. This CDR3 is CASRQTGSYEQYF. In DNA form, the CDR3 reads TGTGCCAGCAGACAGACAGGCAGCTACGAGCAGTACTTC.

This chain connects TRBV18 to TRBJ1-4; possible D gene TRBD1, 6 bases. CDR3 size: 12 residues. Trimming took off 6 bases at V and 7 bases at J, with 9 bases between the two ends. Germline values: CDR1 KGHSH, CDR2 LQKENI. The CDR3 DNA reads as TGTGCCAGCTCGAAACAGGGTGAAAAACTGTTTTTT. Its protein is CASSKQGEKLFF.

J is TRBJ1-1 and V is TRBV6-5; 8 bases are a match to TRBD1. This CDR3 has 15 amino acids. From germline, CDR1 is MNHEY and CDR2 SVGAGI. The junction had 6 bases not matched to a gene; V was cut back by 5 bases and J by 1 base. The CDR3 coding sequence is TGTGCCAGCAGTACGGACAGGGAGGGGAACACTGAAGCTTTCTTT. Residues: CASSTDREGNTEAFF.

The CDR3 DNA reads TGTGCCACCAGCAGAGCTTCGTTGGGGGGGGCCTACGAGCAGTACTTC. Translating it yields CATSRASLGGAYEQYF. V is TRBV15 and J is TRBJ2-7; 7 nucleotides line up with TRBD2. Germline values: CDR1 LNHNV, CDR2 YYDKDF (reference sequence). The CDR3 is 16 residues long. The V segment lost 1 base and the J segment 2 bases; nucleotides outside the gene matches: 8.

This chain links TRBV19 with TRBJ1-5; 9 bases are a match to TRBD1. Trimming at V came to 4 bases and at J to 3 bases, leaving 4 bases not matched to a gene. This CDR3 has 15 residues. CDR1 and CDR2 from the germline V gene are LNHDA and SQIVND (reference sequence). CDR3 bases: TGTGCCAGTAGTACGGACAGGGGATACAATCAGCCCCAGCATTTT. This sequence encodes CASSTDRGYNQPQHF.

This clone was detected many times. This CDR3 is CASSPGLNTGELFF. CDR3 DNA: TGTGCCAGCAGCCCGGGACTTAACACCGGGGAGCTGTTTTTT. The chain couples TRBV5-6 to TRBJ2-2; D may be TRBD2 (6 bases). CDR1 SGHDT and CDR2 YYEEEE come from the germline V gene. This CDR3 contains 14 residues. V lost 4 bases to trimming and J lost 2 bases, with 9 bases between them. Full variable domain (outside the CDR3, taken from reference TRBV5-6 and TRBJ2-2): DAGVTQSPTHLIKTRGQQVTLRCSPKSGHDTVSWYQQALGQGPQFIFQYYEEEERQRGNFPDRFSGHQFPNYSSELNVNALLLGDSALYLCASSPGLNTGELFFGEGSRLTVL.

This clone was seen once. CDR3 protein: CSVDSGQGLLQNTEAFF. The CDR3 DNA reads as TGCAGCGTTGACAGTGGACAGGGGCTGCTTCAGAACACTGAAGCTTTCTTT. The rearrangement joins TRBV29-1 to TRBJ1-1, with 9 bases aligning to TRBD1. Germline loops: CDR1 SQVTM, CDR2 ANQGSEA. The CDR3 covers 17 residues. V lost 3 bases and J lost 1; bases outside the gene matches: 12.

By share, this clone ranks as medium-sized. The V and J genes are TRBV27 and TRBJ2-1, with 7 bases identical to TRBD1. Trimming took 3 bases from V and 5 from J; bases not matched to a gene: 4. The CDR3 is 14 amino acids. Germline CDR1 is MNHEY and CDR2 is SMNVEV (reference sequence). The CDR3 DNA is TGTGCCAGCAGTTTTCCAGGGGGTAACAATGAGCAGTTCTTC. It encodes CASSFPGGNNEQFF.

V gene TRBV7-6 combines with J gene TRBJ2-2; TRBD1 aligns across 8 bases. CDR1 is SGHVS and CDR2 is FNYEAQ in the germline V gene. This CDR3 has 17 residues. V trimming: 3 bases; J trimming: 6 bases; junction bases outside the gene matches: 12. The CDR3 reads CASSFVHGETGAGELFF. CDR3 sequence (DNA): TGTGCCAGCAGCTTTGTTCATGGAGAGACAGGGGCCGGGGAGCTGTTTTTT.

The V gene is TRBV19, the J gene TRBJ2-2; 9 bases map to TRBD2. CDR3 length equals 16 residues. CDR1 and CDR2 from the germline V gene are LNHDA and SQIVND (reference sequence). V trimming: 1 base; J trimming: 4 bases; junction bases outside the gene matches: 4. As DNA, the CDR3 is TGTGCCAGTAGTATAGGAGCGGGGGGCCCCACCGGGGAGCTGTTTTTT. It encodes CASSIGAGGPTGELFF.

This clone was seen more than once but under ten times. This sequence joins TRBV28 and TRBJ2-2; D is possibly TRBD1 (6 bases). V was trimmed by 6 bases and J by 2 bases, leaving 10 bases between them. This CDR3 is 14 amino acids long. Germline CDR1 and CDR2: MDHEN and SYDVKM. For the CDR3, the DNA is TGTGCCAGCAGGTCGGGACATAACACCGGGGAGCTGTTTTTT. This gives the protein CASRSGHNTGELFF.

The chain carries TRBV11-3 and TRBJ2-7; 8 bases line up with TRBD1. This CDR3 spans 14 amino acids. Germline V gives CDR1 SGHNT, CDR2 YENEEA. V trimming: 2 bases; J trimming: 6 bases; junction bases outside the gene matches: 6. The CDR3 sequence is CASSLRGQVGEQYV. In DNA form, the CDR3 reads TGTGCCAGCAGCTTAAGGGGACAGGTAGGCGAGCAGTACGTC.

The gene calls are TRBV5-4 and TRBJ2-1, with 8 bases matching TRBD1. The CDR3 extends over 17 amino acids. Germline values: CDR1 SGHNT, CDR2 YYREEE (reference sequence). The V and J ends lost 3 bases and 5 bases, in that order; junction bases with no gene match: 13. The CDR3 region has the DNA TGTGCCAGCAGCTGGACCCGAGGGACAGGACGAAACAATGAGCAGTTCTTC. This translates into CASSWTRGTGRNNEQFF.

V and J are TRBV30 and TRBJ2-7; maybe TRBD2 (6 bases). Deletions cut 5 bases from V and 5 bases from J, with 10 bases between. CDR1 and CDR2 (germline): GTSNPN, SVGIG (reference sequence). The CDR3 extends over 11 amino acids. This CDR3 reads CAWSPSDEQYF. The CDR3 coding sequence is TGTGCCTGGTCACCTAGCGACGAGCAGTACTTC.

This chain uses TRBV6-1 with TRBJ2-7; a possible D gene is TRBD1 (5 bases). From germline, CDR1 is MNHNS and CDR2 SASEGT. Trimming left V 2 bases short and J 12 bases short, with 14 bases between. CDR3 length: 12 amino acids. The CDR3 DNA is TGTGCCAGCAGTGAATATGAAGCAGGGTTGTACGTC. As protein: CASSEYEAGLYV.

The chain employs TRBV2 and TRBJ2-2; D is uncertain. The CDR3 is 12 residues long. Germline CDR1 is SNHLY and CDR2 is FYNNEI. Trimming pared 5 bases from V and 1 base from J, leaving 2 bases between. CDR3 sequence (DNA): TGTGCCAGCAGTCGGAACACCGGGGAGCTGTTTTTT. Protein sequence: CASSRNTGELFF.

This sequence joins TRBV19 and TRBJ1-1, with TRBD1 matching over 8 bases. CDR1 and CDR2 (germline): LNHDA, SQIVND (reference sequence). CDR3 size: 13 residues. V was clipped by 5 bases and J by 7 bases; unmatched bases: 6. CDR3 nucleotides: TGTGCCAGTAGTGACAGGGGTTGGGGTGAAGCTTTCTTT. Protein: CASSDRGWGEAFF.

The genes are TRBV6-5 and TRBJ1-5, with 8 bases fitting TRBD1. V gave up 8 bases and J gave up 3 bases; unmatched junction bases: 9. Looked up from germline, CDR1 is MNHEY and CDR2 is SVGAGI. The CDR3 loop spans 15 amino acids. CDR3 nucleotide sequence: TGTGCCAGCTACTCGGGACAGGCATTCAATCAGCCCCAGCATTTT. Residues: CASYSGQAFNQPQHF.

This chain uses TRBV28 with TRBJ2-5, with D possibly matching TRBD1 (6 bases). Germline V gene sequence: CDR1 MDHEN, CDR2 SYDVKM. This CDR3 has 16 residues. V dropped 5 bases and J dropped 1 base, with 17 bases sitting between them. CDR3 in amino acids: CASSTRTVNPQETQYF. The CDR3 DNA reads TGTGCCAGCAGTACTAGGACAGTTAACCCCCAAGAGACCCAGTACTTC.